The T cell receptor beta chain under discussion was sequenced for a study of cytomegalovirus exposure and HLA in healthy donors. In the study overall: Earlier work reported 95 million to 130 million unique TCR beta sequences from about 179 million T cells.

Both 60 Vbeta primers and 13 Jbeta primers went into the PCR. Methods used by the authors: In a later analysis, the count reached 80 million or so unique TCR beta chains, with about 10 million shared. The method was immunoSEQ multiplex PCR; TCRdb's version includes in-frame clones alone and lacks a portion of them. Clonal size and the V and J genes are those of that table, whereas D and trimming came from the DNA. The sample yields about 130,000 clones, 70% to 80% seen once. Likely unrecorded immune exposures existed in these nominally healthy donors. The V gene's germline CDR1 is SEHNR and CDR2 FQNEAQ (reference sequence). The J segment lost 0 bases and the V segment lost 2 bases, leaving 5 bases of the junction unmatched. The CDR3 has 17 amino acids.

The TCR comes from a female donor in good health and CMV-seronegative. This sequence joins TRBV7-9 and TRBJ2-1; TRBD2 agrees at 9 bases. The sample consisted of PBMCs. The CDR3 sequence is CASSLPSSGNSYNEQFF. DNA for the CDR3: TGTGCCAGCAGCTTACCATCTAGCGGGAACTCCTACAATGAGCAGTTCTTC.